The present entry profiles one T cell receptor (beta chain) with its context. A quantity of about 0.5 to 1 ug RNA underwent reverse transcription using random hexamers. Amplification of TCR beta CDR3 spanned 54 Vbeta and 13 Jbeta via immunoSEQ multiplex PCR. TCRdb re-called the immunoSEQ multiplex PCR reads with MiXCR, one entry per CDR3 protein. The repertoire holds some 400,000 distinct CDR3 sequences, with 75% to 90% as singletons. Trimming took 0 bases from V and 8 from J, leaving 13 bases between them. Germline lookup yields CDR1 ENHRY and CDR2 SYGVKD. This CDR3 has 15 amino acids. This specimen comes from a study of CD8 T cells in Susac syndrome.

The TCR comes from a human donor with multiple sclerosis. The chain carries TRBV10-3 and TRBJ1-4; D is possibly TRBD1 (5 bases). Sequenced material: CD8+ T cells from PBMCs. The CDR3: CAISESGTSTEKLFF. The CDR3 coding sequence is TGTGCCATCAGTGAGTCAGGGACCTCTACGGAAAAACTGTTTTTT.